This is a list of T cell receptor beta chains from one sample in a study of blood T cell repertoires in COVID-19. Only in-frame clones appear in the TCRdb table, and some are missing; sequencing was by immunoSEQ multiplex PCR. This sample has roughly 250,000 clones, with approximately 86% found just once. Sequenced input: PBMCs or T cells enriched from blood (not recorded which). These receptor sequences come from a woman aged 50 to 60 who had recovered from COVID-19. Both conserved end residues are part of each CDR3. D genes are given only for firm matches. Size tells how often a clone was seen (once, few, many) or the class of an expanded clone, and some rows leave it out.

-	TRBV11-2	-	TRBJ2-3	CASSSGYGADTQYF	TGTGCCAGCAGCTCAGGGTATGGGGCAGATACGCAGTATTTT
-	TRBV27	-	TRBJ2-2	CASMETAGRGELFF	TGTGCCAGCATGGAAACCGCGGGGCGCGGGGAGCTGTTTTTT
-	TRBV28	-	TRBJ2-7	CASSSGQKHVYEQYF	TGTGCCAGCAGTTCTGGACAGAAGCATGTCTACGAGCAGTACTTC
-	TRBV3-1/TRBV3-2	-	TRBJ2-3	CASSPRTADTQYF	TGTGCCAGCAGCCCCCGGACAGCAGATACGCAGTATTTT
-	TRBV7-9	-	TRBJ1-1	CASSLAGVPNTEAFF	TGTGCCAGCAGCTTAGCAGGGGTTCCGAACACTGAAGCTTTCTTT
-	TRBV7-6	-	TRBJ1-3	CASSFSKSSSGNTIYF	TGTGCCAGCAGCTTTAGCAAGAGCTCCTCTGGAAACACCATATATTTT
-	TRBV11-3	-	TRBJ2-2	CASSLLNTGELFF	TGTGCCAGCAGCTTACTAAACACCGGGGAGCTGTTTTTT
-	TRBV18	-	TRBJ1-1	CASSPGQLNTEAFF	TGTGCCAGCTCACCAGGACAGTTGAACACTGAAGCTTTCTTT
-	TRBV29-1	-	TRBJ2-1	CSDKTSYGEQFF	TGCAGCGACAAGACTAGTTACGGTGAGCAGTTCTTC
TRBD1	TRBV29-1	-	TRBJ2-2	CSVLGQGPGELFF	TGCAGCGTTCTGGGACAGGGGCCCGGGGAGCTGTTTTTT
-	TRBV3-1/TRBV3-2	-	TRBJ2-7	CASSQMDTSWASVRQYF	TGTGCCAGCAGCCAAATGGACACGTCCTGGGCTAGTGTGAGGCAGTACTTC
-	TRBV20-1	once	TRBJ2-7	CSASSRGESYEQYF	TGCAGTGCTAGTTCCAGGGGAGAGTCCTACGAGCAGTACTTC
TRBD1	TRBV12-3/TRBV12-4	once	TRBJ1-4	CASMVSGGEKLFF	TGTGCCAGCATGGTGTCAGGGGGTGAAAAACTGTTTTTT
-	TRBV7-3	-	TRBJ2-1	CASSLDRNEQFF	TGTGCCAGCAGCCTAGATAGGAATGAGCAGTTCTTC
TRBD1	TRBV5-3	-	TRBJ2-5	CARSLKFGNTLTGAQYF	TGTGCCAGAAGCTTGAAGTTCGGAAACACCCTTACAGGGGCCCAGTACTTC
TRBD2	TRBV7-2	-	TRBJ2-7	CASSLVWTSAHEQYF	TGTGCCAGCAGCTTAGTGTGGACTAGCGCCCACGAGCAGTACTTC
-	TRBV2	-	TRBJ2-7	CASRPQGTSYEQYF	TGTGCCAGCAGGCCCCAGGGGACCTCTTACGAGCAGTACTTC
TRBD2	TRBV24-1	-	TRBJ2-2	CATTSDSGRGTGELFF	TGTGCCACCACCAGTGATAGCGGGAGGGGTACCGGGGAGCTGTTTTTT
-	TRBV12-1	-	TRBJ2-2	CASQQRERNTGELFF	TGTGCCAGCCAGCAGCGGGAGAGGAACACCGGGGAGCTGTTTTTT
TRBD2	TRBV7-3	-	TRBJ2-1	CASSLSWREGYNEQFF	TGTGCCAGCAGCTTAAGTTGGCGGGAGGGTTACAATGAGCAGTTCTTC
TRBD2	TRBV6-4	-	TRBJ2-3	CASSDSPGLAGADTQYF	TGTGCCAGCAGTGACTCGCCTGGGCTAGCGGGAGCAGATACGCAGTATTTT
TRBD1	TRBV7-8	-	TRBJ2-7	CASSWQGAYDPPSEQYF	TGTGCCAGCAGCTGGCAGGGGGCTTATGATCCCCCATCCGAGCAGTACTTC
TRBD2	TRBV2	-	TRBJ2-1	CASSDRAGGYNEQFF	TGTGCCAGCAGTGATCGAGCGGGAGGCTACAATGAGCAGTTCTTC
-	TRBV9	-	TRBJ1-2	CASSQTHSNYGYTF	TGTGCCAGCAGCCAGACACACTCTAACTATGGCTACACCTTC
TRBD2	TRBV18	-	TRBJ2-2	CASSPGLAGNGELFF	TGTGCCAGCTCACCCGGACTAGCGGGCAACGGGGAGCTGTTTTTT
TRBD2	TRBV6-2/TRBV6-3	-	TRBJ2-2	CASSYSTGLAVYTGELFF	TGTGCCAGCAGTTACTCTACAGGACTAGCGGTCTACACCGGGGAGCTGTTTTTT
TRBD2	TRBV7-9	once	TRBJ2-1	CASTQTSGRNEQFF	TGTGCCAGCACCCAGACTAGCGGGAGGAATGAGCAGTTCTTC
-	TRBV19	-	TRBJ1-1	CASSTGFSEAFF	TGTGCCAGTAGTACAGGGTTTTCAGAAGCTTTCTTT
TRBD2	TRBV7-8	-	TRBJ2-6	CASSLSSSGRSGANVLTF	TGTGCCAGCAGCTTATCTTCTAGCGGGAGATCTGGGGCCAACGTCCTGACTTTC
-	TRBV3-1/TRBV3-2	-	TRBJ2-7	CASSQEDWTKKYEQYF	TGTGCCAGCAGCCAAGAGGACTGGACGAAGAAGTACGAGCAGTACTTC
TRBD2	TRBV6-1	few	TRBJ2-7	CASSDGGGPYEQYF	TGTGCCAGCAGTGATGGGGGGGGACCCTACGAGCAGTACTTC
-	TRBV28	few	TRBJ1-3	CASSGPRRGSGNTIYF	TGTGCCAGCAGTGGGCCTCGCAGGGGCTCTGGAAACACCATATATTTT
-	TRBV19	-	TRBJ1-1	CASSISVATEAFF	TGTGCCAGTAGTATCTCGGTTGCCACTGAAGCTTTCTTT
-	TRBV5-4	-	TRBJ2-1	CASSLWQVNAEQFF	TGTGCCAGCAGCTTGTGGCAGGTAAACGCTGAGCAGTTCTTC
-	TRBV4-2	-	TRBJ1-5	CASSQVRSLNQPQHF	TGTGCCAGCAGCCAAGTTAGGAGTTTAAATCAGCCCCAGCATTTT
TRBD2	TRBV2	-	TRBJ2-7	CASGASGTYEQYF	TGTGCCAGCGGGGCTAGCGGGACCTACGAGCAGTACTTC
-	TRBV5-6	-	TRBJ1-3	CASSLTITGFTGNTIYF	TGTGCCAGCAGCTTAACGATTACAGGGTTTACTGGAAACACCATATATTTT
-	TRBV6-2/TRBV6-3	-	TRBJ1-1	CASSQTSEAFF	TGTGCCAGCAGCCAGACTTCTGAAGCTTTCTTT
TRBD2	TRBV6-2/TRBV6-3	-	TRBJ2-1	CASSYLAGGIGEQFF	TGTGCCAGCAGTTACCTAGCGGGAGGGATTGGTGAGCAGTTCTTC
-	TRBV27	-	TRBJ1-6	CASSPRAYSPLHF	TGTGCCAGCAGCCCGAGGGCCTATTCACCCCTCCACTTT
TRBD1	TRBV7-2	-	TRBJ1-5	CASSPNTGGLQPQHF	TGTGCCAGCAGCCCTAACACAGGGGGACTTCAGCCCCAGCATTTT
TRBD1	TRBV6-6	once	TRBJ1-5	CASSGLGGFGNQPQHF	TGTGCCAGCAGCGGATTAGGGGGCTTCGGCAATCAGCCCCAGCATTTT
-	TRBV7-2	-	TRBJ2-3	CASIQSGSTDTQYF	TGTGCCAGCATCCAAAGCGGGAGCACAGATACGCAGTATTTT
TRBD2	TRBV4-3	-	TRBJ2-7	CASSQETGTKYYEQYF	TGCGCCAGCAGCCAAGAGACCGGGACTAAATACTACGAGCAGTACTTC